The rows below give T cell receptor beta chains drawn from one sample of a study of cytomegalovirus exposure and HLA in healthy donors. Profiled with immunoSEQ multiplex PCR; TCRdb holds only in-frame clones, not every one. The profile covers about 130,000 clones, with approximately 75% appearing a single time and 5% to 7% taken by the ten largest. Sequencing used PBMCs. Receptors were obtained from a woman aged 40 to 49 in good health and CMV-seropositive. The CDR3 runs from the conserved cysteine through the conserved F or W. Where a row states a size, it is once, few, many or the class of an expanded clone; other rows omit it.

v_call,clone_size,cdr3_aa
TRBV6-5,few,CASSIATGLGNTIYF
TRBV5-1,NA,CASSLAGRGGGETQYF
TRBV2,NA,CASGGNRATYEQYF
TRBV7-9,NA,CASSLEASLGEQYF
TRBV9,once,CASSARTGFTTEAFF
TRBV6-1,NA,CASSDWSNNQPQHF
TRBV7-6,NA,CASSLTNNQPQHF
TRBV6-4,NA,CASRTSGGYTRAKNIQYF
TRBV9,NA,CASSDLGSGNTGELFF
TRBV15,NA,CATSRDDRYSNQPQHF
TRBV27,NA,CASSSGQLYEQYF
TRBV6-1,NA,CASSDGGTPRGIGDEQYF
TRBV5-1,few,CASRVQAMNTEAFF
TRBV28,NA,CAINRDRGLQETQYF
TRBV27,NA,CASRTGLTSYNEQFF
TRBV19,NA,CASSTGQGVNSPLHF
TRBV5-1,NA,CASSTSQGPGNTIYF
TRBV5-5,once,CASSLGRAQRDSPLHF
TRBV7-9,once,CASSFPLEVVHGYTF
TRBV9,NA,CASSVFTDTEAFF
TRBV19,few,CASSIRISGNTIYF
TRBV20-1,NA,CSAIRGTEAFF
TRBV30,NA,CAWSVGRVHTEAFF
TRBV19,NA,CASSIGLAGAIANTGELFF
TRBV6-5,NA,CASTTGAGNSYEQYF
TRBV7-9,once,CASSLSSAAGAYNEQFF
TRBV5-1,NA,CASSLGQNYEQYF
TRBV9,NA,CASSVDGGTEAFF
TRBV10-1,NA,CATWRHTKNQPQHF
TRBV21-1,NA,CASSKARTGTGELFF
TRBV18,NA,CASSPLDSGFMSQYF
TRBV20-1,NA,CRSAEAFF
TRBV5-4,NA,CASSRGQGGNTEAFF
TRBV15,NA,CATSGDRRGDRETQYF
TRBV19,NA,CASSIGTGSYEQYF
TRBV5-1,NA,CASSWGPGTGKNIQYF
TRBV29-1,NA,CSVLKLITGNTEAFF
TRBV5-1,NA,CASSLSGGETQYF
TRBV16,few,CASSQPGTGDSHF
TRBV25-1,few,CASSERGSQETQYF
TRBV19,NA,CASNREGTGNQPQHF
TRBV7-9,NA,CASSWGQGAFGQETQYF
TRBV19,few,CASSSDSTYEQYF
TRBV6-5,once,CASSLTASSYGYTF
TRBV28,NA,CASTPGGGYTF
TRBV10-3,NA,CAISESSGYQETQYF
TRBV9,NA,CASSGPSNTEAFF
TRBV19,NA,CASSAQAPHTGELFF
TRBV27,NA,CASSPGSSYEQYF
TRBV28,NA,CASSPGTGLTEAFF
TRBV5-4,NA,CASSLWDRPRMWYTF
TRBV5-1,NA,CASNPEAGPPYEQYF
TRBV7-3,NA,CASSLQGQGNTEAFF
TRBV28,NA,CASSLPVNYGYTF